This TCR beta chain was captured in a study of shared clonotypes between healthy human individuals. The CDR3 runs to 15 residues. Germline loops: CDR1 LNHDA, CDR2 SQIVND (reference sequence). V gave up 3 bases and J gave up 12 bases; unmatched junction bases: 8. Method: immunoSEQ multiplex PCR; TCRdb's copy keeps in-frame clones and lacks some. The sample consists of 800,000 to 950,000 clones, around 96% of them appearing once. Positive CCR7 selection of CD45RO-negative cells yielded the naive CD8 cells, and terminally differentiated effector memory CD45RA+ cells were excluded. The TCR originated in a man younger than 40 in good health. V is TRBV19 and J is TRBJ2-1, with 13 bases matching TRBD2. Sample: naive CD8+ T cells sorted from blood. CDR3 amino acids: CASSITVTSGRSQFF. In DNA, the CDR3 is TGTGCCAGTAGTATCACAGTGACTAGCGGGAGGTCGCAGTTCTTC. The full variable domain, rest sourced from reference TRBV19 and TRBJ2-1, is DGGITQSPKYLFRKEGQNVTLSCEQNLNHDAMYWYRQDPGQGLRLIYYSQIVNDFQKGDIAEGYSVSREKKESFPLTVTSAQKNPTAFYLCASSITVTSGRSQFFGPGTRLTVL.